This paragraph covers one T cell receptor beta chain sequence. Its specificity is unknown. The data are from a study of vaccination effects on CD4 cells after COVID-19. Study-level points and caveats: Clones from infection and from vaccination both contracted markedly late after vaccination.

Measured with immunoSEQ multiplex PCR; TCRdb has only the in-frame clones, and not every one. The table has about 31,000 clones, roughly 80% seen once. CDR1 LNHNV and CDR2 YYDKDF come from the germline V gene (reference sequence). V shed 1 base and J shed 2 bases, with 14 bases lying between them. The CDR3 covers 16 residues. ViraFEST assay sequencing came after antigen-specific CD4+ T cells were expanded with viral peptide pools. Cells that had been cultured for roughly 9 days were the source of isolated CD4+ T cells. Participants received two doses of either the BNT162b2 or mRNA-1273 vaccine. The V call is TRBV15, the J call TRBJ1-2; D ambiguous. Sequences were derived from CD4+ T cells from PBMCs cultured with SARS-CoV-2 spike peptides, sampled after COVID-19 vaccination. This clonotype originated in a human donor who received a COVID-19 vaccine. Some clones in this sample may be carry-over from other donors' samples. As DNA, the CDR3 is TGTGCCACCAGCAGAGGGGATGAGGTGGGCAACTATGGCTACACCTTC. Translation gives CATSRGDEVGNYGYTF.